Listed below are T cell receptor beta chains from one sample, sequenced in a study of T-cell memory formation after mild COVID-19. TCRdb re-called the 5' RACE reads through MiXCR, storing one row per CDR3 protein. The data show 90,000 to 130,000 distinct CDR3 sequences, over 15% seen once. What was sequenced was PBMCs or a T cell subset sorted from them (not recorded which). These receptors were collected from a man aged 18 to 30 who had mild COVID-19 (a few samples of this study predate the infection). Cell type and time point are not known. CDR3s include the opening cysteine and the closing phenylalanine or tryptophan. The D gene is left open where the match is weak. Rows give clone size only sometimes, using once, few, many, or a class for an expanded clone.

size,V,D,J,CDR3,DNA
few,TRBV6-1,TRBD1,TRBJ1-5,CASSQTGQEQPQHF,TGTGCCAGCAGTCAGACAGGGCAGGAACAGCCCCAGCATTTT
-,TRBV5-6,-,TRBJ2-1,CASSLIFGGPNEQFF,TGTGCCAGCAGCTTGATCTTCGGCGGACCCAATGAGCAGTTCTTC
few,TRBV27,-,TRBJ2-5,CASRSGNQETQYF,TGTGCCAGCAGATCCGGGAACCAAGAGACCCAGTACTTC
-,TRBV5-1,-,TRBJ2-1,CASSPSLELGGATEQFF,TGCGCCAGCAGCCCCAGTCTTGAGCTTGGGGGGGCGACTGAGCAGTTCTTC
-,TRBV7-6,TRBD1,TRBJ1-2,CASSKDRAPTYGYTF,TGTGCCAGCAGCAAGGACAGGGCCCCGACCTATGGCTACACCTTC
-,TRBV18,TRBD1,TRBJ2-1,CASSPPPGGNEQFF,TGTGCCAGCTCACCACCCCCAGGGGGTAATGAGCAGTTCTTC
few,TRBV4-2,-,TRBJ2-5,CASSPTLQETQYF,TGTGCCAGCAGCCCTACTCTCCAAGAGACCCAGTACTTC
few,TRBV5-1,-,TRBJ2-2,CASSLAVDGLTGELFF,TGCGCCAGCAGCTTGGCGGTGGATGGACTCACCGGGGAGCTGTTTTTT
few,TRBV7-2,TRBD2,TRBJ2-3,CASSLDPSGGFTDTQYF,TGTGCCAGCAGCTTAGACCCTAGCGGGGGGTTCACAGATACGCAGTATTTT
-,TRBV4-3,-,TRBJ1-2,CASSLNNFGGQRGYTF,TGCGCCAGCAGCCTAAATAACTTCGGGGGACAACGTGGCTACACCTTC
-,TRBV12-3/TRBV12-4,-,TRBJ2-4,CASSLAGVGNIQYF,TGTGCCAGCAGTTTAGCCGGGGTGGGAAACATTCAGTACTTC
-,TRBV29-1,-,TRBJ1-1,CSVYGQGRAFF,TGCAGCGTTTATGGACAAGGCCGAGCTTTCTTT
-,TRBV5-5,-,TRBJ2-7,CASGPLRDALYEQYF,TGTGCCAGCGGCCCGCTCAGGGACGCCCTCTACGAGCAGTACTTC
few,TRBV7-9,-,TRBJ1-2,CASSYDEGGGYTF,TGTGCCAGCAGCTACGATGAAGGTGGTGGCTACACCTTC
few,TRBV20-1,-,TRBJ1-1,CSAPTTGLNTEAFF,TGCAGTGCCCCCACCACAGGGTTGAACACTGAAGCTTTCTTT
-,TRBV7-2,TRBD1,TRBJ2-3,CASSLIRGQDTQYF,TGTGCCAGCAGCTTAATCAGGGGGCAAGATACGCAGTATTTT
-,TRBV4-2,-,TRBJ2-3,CASSQAKAPPGDTQYF,TGTGCCAGCAGCCAAGCAAAGGCCCCGCCGGGGGATACGCAGTATTTT